This T cell receptor (beta chain) was identified in a study of graft-versus-host responses after intestinal transplantation. Study summary: Among the recipients, transplants were multivisceral, liver-intestinal, or isolated intestinal. Induction with anti-thymocyte globulin, then tacrolimus and steroids for about 3 years, was given to all recipients. General observations from the study: Researchers found GvH clones in recipient marrow, and some showed up first in ileum or blood. Some patients had graft-donor T cell macrochimerism, and their allografts showed high graft-versus-host to host-versus-graft clonal ratios.

Comment on this clone: The antigen remains unidentified.

Produced via immunoSEQ multiplex PCR; TCRdb's table is partial and in-frame only. The data contain 65,000 to 85,000 clones, roughly 87% of them singletons. There are 15 residues in the CDR3. CDR1 SGHTA and CDR2 FQGNSA come from the germline V gene. The germline V and J ends were trimmed by 2 bases and 0 bases, with 10 bases remaining between them. The material sequenced was unstimulated CD8+ T cells sorted from spleen or lymph node cells, taken before transplant. The receptor comes from a human donor who was the organ donor for an intestinal transplant. V usage is TRBV7-2 and J usage is TRBJ1-2; D unresolved. The CDR3 reads CASSLTPPANYGYTF. The CDR3 bases are TGTGCCAGCAGCTTAACCCCACCTGCTAACTATGGCTACACCTTC.